This paragraph covers one T cell receptor (beta chain) sequence. Its specificity is unknown. Other DNA sequences within the sample encode an identical CDR3. The source of the sample is a study of cytomegalovirus exposure and HLA in healthy donors. PCR involved 60 Vbeta and 13 Jbeta primers. Per the original methods: Tens of millions of unique TCR beta chains, some 10 million of them shared, were counted by a later analysis. Here immunoSEQ multiplex PCR was the method, and the copy in TCRdb shows in-frame clones only, minus some. The V and J calls and clone size come from that table; D and trimming were worked out from the DNA. The sample gives 90,000 to 130,000 clones, about 60% of which show up once; roughly 2.2% is in the top ten. The CDR3 runs to 13 residues. Germline V gene data show CDR1 as MDHEN and CDR2 as SYDVKM. Unmatched junction bases numbered 0, after V lost 2 bases and J lost 3 bases. Study-wide results and limits: A later analysis linked a missense variant in DCLRE1C to the trimming of TCR beta V and J genes.

This chain links TRBV28 with TRBJ1-2; 7 bases match TRBD1. This TCR was sampled from a woman aged 30 to 39 in good health and CMV-seronegative. Sequencing was performed on PBMCs. CDR3 protein: CASSLGTDYGYTF. In DNA form, the CDR3 reads TGTGCCAGCAGTTTAGGGACAGACTATGGCTACACCTTC.